This TCR beta chain appears in the sequencing data of a study of T cell responses to AZD1222 COVID-19 vaccine. Across the study: Investigators merged groups given second doses at roughly 4 or roughly 12 weeks. Regarding the study as a whole: Only five to seven individuals given AZD1222 were seropositive at baseline. White British donors predominated, females outnumbered males, and clonal diversity was possibly underestimated.

Of note for this clone: Its antigen is not known.

The protocol was immunoSEQ multiplex PCR, while the TCRdb copy is restricted to in-frame clones and leaves out a portion. The table shows some 150,000 clones, with 90% to 95% occurring only once. The material sequenced was peripheral blood, taken on day 0 of AZD1222 vaccination. The receptor comes from an adult in good health.

CDR3 sequence: CASSQDLTSDPQETQYF. Here the CDR3 DNA reads TGCGCCAGCAGCCAAGATTTGACTAGCGATCCCCAAGAGACCCAGTACTTC. J is TRBJ2-5 and V is TRBV4-1; 8 positions agree with TRBD2. The CDR3 has 17 residues. Losses at the gene ends were 0 bases for V and 1 base for J; bases not matched to a gene: 7. Germline-derived CDR1 and CDR2 are MGHRA and YSYEKL.